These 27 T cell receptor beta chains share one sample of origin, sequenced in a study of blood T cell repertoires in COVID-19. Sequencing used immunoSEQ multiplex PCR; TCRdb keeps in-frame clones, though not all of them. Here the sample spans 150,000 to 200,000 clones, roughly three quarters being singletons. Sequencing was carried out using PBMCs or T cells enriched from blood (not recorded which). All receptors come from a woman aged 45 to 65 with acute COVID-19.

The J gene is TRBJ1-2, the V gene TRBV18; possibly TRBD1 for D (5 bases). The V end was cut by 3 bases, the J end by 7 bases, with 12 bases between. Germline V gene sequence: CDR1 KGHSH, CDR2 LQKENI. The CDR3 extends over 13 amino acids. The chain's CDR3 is CASSPGGEVGYTF. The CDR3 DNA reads TGTGCCAGCTCACCCGGGGGAGAGGTTGGCTACACCTTC. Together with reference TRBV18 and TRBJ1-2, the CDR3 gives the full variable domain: NAGVMQNPRHLVRRRGQEARLRCSPMKGHSHVYWYRQLPEEGLKFMVYLQKENIIDESGMPKERFSAEFPKEGPSILRIQQVVRGDSAAYFCASSPGGEVGYTFGSGTRLTVV.

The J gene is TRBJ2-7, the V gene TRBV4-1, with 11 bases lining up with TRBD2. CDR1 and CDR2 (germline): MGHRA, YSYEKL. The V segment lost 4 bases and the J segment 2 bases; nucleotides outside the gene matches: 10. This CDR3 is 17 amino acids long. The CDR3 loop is CASSPGLLAGGPYEQYV. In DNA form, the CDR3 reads TGCGCCAGCAGCCCTGGACTGCTAGCGGGGGGTCCCTACGAGCAGTACGTC.

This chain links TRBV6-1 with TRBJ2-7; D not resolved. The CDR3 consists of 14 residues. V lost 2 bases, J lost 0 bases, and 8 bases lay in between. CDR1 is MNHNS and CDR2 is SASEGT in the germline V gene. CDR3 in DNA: TGTGCCAGCAGTGAATTTAGGAGCTCCTACGAGCAGTACGTC. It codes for CASSEFRSSYEQYV.

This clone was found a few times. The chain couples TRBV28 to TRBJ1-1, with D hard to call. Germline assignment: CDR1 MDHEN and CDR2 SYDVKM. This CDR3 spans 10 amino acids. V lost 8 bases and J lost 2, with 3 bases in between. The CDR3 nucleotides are TGTGCCAGCCTTAACACTGAAGCTTTCTTT. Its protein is CASLNTEAFF.

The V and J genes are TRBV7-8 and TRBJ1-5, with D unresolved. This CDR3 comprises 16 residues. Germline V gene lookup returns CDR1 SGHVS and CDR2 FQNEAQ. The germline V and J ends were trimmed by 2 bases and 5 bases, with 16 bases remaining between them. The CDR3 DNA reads TGTGCCAGCAGCTTAAGGATTGGAGCAGCCTATCAGCCCCAGCATTTT. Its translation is CASSLRIGAAYQPQHF.

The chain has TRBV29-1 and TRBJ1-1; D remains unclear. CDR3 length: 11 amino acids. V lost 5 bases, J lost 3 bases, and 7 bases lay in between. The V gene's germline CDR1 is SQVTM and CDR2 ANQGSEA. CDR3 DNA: TGCAGCGTTTACAGCCACACTGAAGCTTTCTTT. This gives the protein CSVYSHTEAFF.

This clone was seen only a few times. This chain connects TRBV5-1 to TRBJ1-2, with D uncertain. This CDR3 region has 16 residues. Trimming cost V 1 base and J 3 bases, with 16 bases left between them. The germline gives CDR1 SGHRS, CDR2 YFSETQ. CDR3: CASSLIFGPNDYGYTF. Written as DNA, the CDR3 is TGCGCCAGCAGCTTGATTTTTGGGCCGAATGACTATGGCTACACCTTC.

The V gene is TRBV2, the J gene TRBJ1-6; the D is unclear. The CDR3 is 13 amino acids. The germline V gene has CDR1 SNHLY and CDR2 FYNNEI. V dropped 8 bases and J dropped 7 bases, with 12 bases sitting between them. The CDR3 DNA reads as TGTGCCAGCGGGGAGATTCCAAATTCACCCCTCCACTTT. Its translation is CASGEIPNSPLHF. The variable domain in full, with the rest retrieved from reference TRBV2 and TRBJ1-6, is EPEVTQTPSHQVTQMGQEVILRCVPISNHLYFYWYRQILGQKVEFLVSFYNNEISEKSEIFDDQFSVERPDGSNFTLKIRSTKLEDSAMYFCASGEIPNSPLHFGNGTRLTVT.

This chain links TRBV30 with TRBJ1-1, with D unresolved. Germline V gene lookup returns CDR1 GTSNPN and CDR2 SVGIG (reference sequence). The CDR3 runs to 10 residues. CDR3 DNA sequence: TGTGGCAGGTCGAACACTGAAGCTTTCTTT. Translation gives CGRSNTEAFF.

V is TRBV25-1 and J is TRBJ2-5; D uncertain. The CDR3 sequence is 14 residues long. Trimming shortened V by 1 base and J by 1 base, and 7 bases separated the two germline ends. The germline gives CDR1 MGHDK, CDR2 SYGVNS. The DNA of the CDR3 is TGTGCCAGCAGTGAATTTACAATCCAAGAGACCCAGTACTTC. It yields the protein CASSEFTIQETQYF.

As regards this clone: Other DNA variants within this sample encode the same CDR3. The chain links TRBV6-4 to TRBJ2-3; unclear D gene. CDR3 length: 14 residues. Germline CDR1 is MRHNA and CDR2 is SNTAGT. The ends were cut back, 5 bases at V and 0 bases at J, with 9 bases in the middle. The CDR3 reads CASSPTSSTDTQYF. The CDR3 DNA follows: TGTGCCAGCAGTCCGACATCGAGCACAGATACGCAGTATTTT.

The CDR3 sequence: CASSLNRNNQPQHF. CDR3 coding DNA: TGTGCCAGCAGCTTAAACAGGAACAATCAGCCCCAGCATTTT. The chain employs TRBV7-2 and TRBJ1-5, with a tentative D call TRBD1 (5 bases). This CDR3 is built from 14 residues. Trimming pared 2 bases from V and 3 bases from J, leaving 8 bases between. The germline V gene encodes CDR1 SGHTA and CDR2 FQGNSA.

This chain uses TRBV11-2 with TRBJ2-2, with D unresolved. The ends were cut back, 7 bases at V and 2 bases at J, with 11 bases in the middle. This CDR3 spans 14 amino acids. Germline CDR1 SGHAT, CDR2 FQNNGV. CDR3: CASTPGLNTGELFF. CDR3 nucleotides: TGTGCCAGCACCCCGGGTCTTAACACCGGGGAGCTGTTTTTT.

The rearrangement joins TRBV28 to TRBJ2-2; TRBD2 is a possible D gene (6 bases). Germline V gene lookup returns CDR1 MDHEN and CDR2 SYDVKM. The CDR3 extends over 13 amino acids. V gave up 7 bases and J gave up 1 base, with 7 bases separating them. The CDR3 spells CASTRGNTGELFF. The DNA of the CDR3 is TGTGCCAGCACGCGGGGGAACACCGGGGAGCTGTTTTTT.

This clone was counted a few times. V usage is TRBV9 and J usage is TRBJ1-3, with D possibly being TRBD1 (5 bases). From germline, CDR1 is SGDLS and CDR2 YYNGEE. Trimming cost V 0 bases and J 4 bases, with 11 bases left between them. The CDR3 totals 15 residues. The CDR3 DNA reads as TGTGCCAGCAGCGTAGGGCCAGGGCAAGGAAACACCATATATTTT. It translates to CASSVGPGQGNTIYF.

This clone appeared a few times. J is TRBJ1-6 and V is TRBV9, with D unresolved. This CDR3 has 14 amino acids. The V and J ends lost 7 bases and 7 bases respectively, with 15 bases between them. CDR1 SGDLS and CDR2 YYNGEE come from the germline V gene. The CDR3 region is CASALGGLNSPLHF. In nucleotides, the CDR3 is TGTGCCAGCGCGTTAGGCGGGCTCAATTCACCCCTCCACTTT.

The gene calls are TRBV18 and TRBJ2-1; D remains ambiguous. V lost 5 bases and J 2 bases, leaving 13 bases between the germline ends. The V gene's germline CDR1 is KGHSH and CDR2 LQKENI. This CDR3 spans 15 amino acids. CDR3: CASSVSDFPYNEQFF. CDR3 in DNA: TGTGCCAGCTCAGTATCCGACTTCCCCTACAATGAGCAGTTCTTC.

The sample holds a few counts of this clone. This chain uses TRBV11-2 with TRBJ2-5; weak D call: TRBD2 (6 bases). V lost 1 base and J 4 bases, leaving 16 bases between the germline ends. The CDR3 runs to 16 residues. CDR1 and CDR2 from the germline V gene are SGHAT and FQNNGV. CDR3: CASSLGPGVGGETQYF. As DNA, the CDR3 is TGTGCCAGCAGCTTAGGGCCGGGGGTAGGTGGAGAGACCCAGTACTTC.

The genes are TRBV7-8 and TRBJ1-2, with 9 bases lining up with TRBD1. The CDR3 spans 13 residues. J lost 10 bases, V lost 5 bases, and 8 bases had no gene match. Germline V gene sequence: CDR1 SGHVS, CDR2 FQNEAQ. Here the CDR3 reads CASSPGTGSPYTF. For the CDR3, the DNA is TGTGCCAGCAGCCCCGGGACAGGGTCCCCCTACACCTTC.

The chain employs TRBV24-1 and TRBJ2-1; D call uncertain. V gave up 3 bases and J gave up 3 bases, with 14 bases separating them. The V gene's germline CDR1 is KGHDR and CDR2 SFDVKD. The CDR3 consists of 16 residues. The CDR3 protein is CATSDATERYYNEQFF. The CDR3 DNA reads TGTGCCACCAGTGATGCTACAGAACGCTACTACAATGAGCAGTTCTTC.

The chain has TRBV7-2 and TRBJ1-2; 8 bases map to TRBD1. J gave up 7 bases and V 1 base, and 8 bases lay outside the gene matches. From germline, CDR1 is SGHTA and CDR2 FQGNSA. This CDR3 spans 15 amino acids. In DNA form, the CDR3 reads TGTGCCAGCAGCTTAGACCCAGGGGGCAAAAGTGGCTACACCTTC. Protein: CASSLDPGGKSGYTF.

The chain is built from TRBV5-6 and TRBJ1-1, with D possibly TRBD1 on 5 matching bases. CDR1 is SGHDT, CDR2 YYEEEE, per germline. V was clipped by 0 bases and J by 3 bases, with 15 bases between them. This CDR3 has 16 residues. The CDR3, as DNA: TGTGCCAGCAGCTTGGGGGATGAGGAGGGGTACACTGAAGCTTTCTTT. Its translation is CASSLGDEEGYTEAFF.

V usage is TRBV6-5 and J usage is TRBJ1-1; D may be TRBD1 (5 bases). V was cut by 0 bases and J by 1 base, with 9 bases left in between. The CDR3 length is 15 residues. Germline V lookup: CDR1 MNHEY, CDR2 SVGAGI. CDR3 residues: CASSYSTASNTEAFF. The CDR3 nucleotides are TGTGCCAGCAGTTACTCGACAGCGTCGAACACTGAAGCTTTCTTT.

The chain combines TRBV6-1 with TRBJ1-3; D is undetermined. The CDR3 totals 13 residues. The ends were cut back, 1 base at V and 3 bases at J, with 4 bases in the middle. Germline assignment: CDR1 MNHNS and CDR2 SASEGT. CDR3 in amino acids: CASSEVLGNTIYF. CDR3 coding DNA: TGTGCCAGCAGTGAAGTCCTTGGAAACACCATATATTTT.

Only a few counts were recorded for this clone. The CDR3 DNA is TGTGCCAGCAGTTACTCGATGTGGGGAGGGGAGACCCAGTACTTC. Its translation is CASSYSMWGGETQYF. The chain recombines TRBV6-5 with TRBJ2-5; 7 nucleotides align to TRBD2. The trim removed 0 bases at V and 5 bases at J, leaving 6 bases unmatched. Germline values: CDR1 MNHEY, CDR2 SVGAGI. CDR3 size: 15 residues.

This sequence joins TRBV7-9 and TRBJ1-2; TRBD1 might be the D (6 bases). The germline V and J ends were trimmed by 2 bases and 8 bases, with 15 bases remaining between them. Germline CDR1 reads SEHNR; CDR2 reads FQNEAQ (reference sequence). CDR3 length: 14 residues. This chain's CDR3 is CASSLSGGAPGYTF. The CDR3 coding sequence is TGTGCCAGCAGCTTAAGTGGGGGGGCGCCGGGCTACACCTTC.

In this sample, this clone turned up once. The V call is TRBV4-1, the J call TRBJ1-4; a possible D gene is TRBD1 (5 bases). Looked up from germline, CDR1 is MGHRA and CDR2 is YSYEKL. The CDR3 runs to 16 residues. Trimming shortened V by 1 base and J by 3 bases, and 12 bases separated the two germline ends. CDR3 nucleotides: TGCGCCAGCAGCCAAGGGGGGGGAAGCCCTAATGAAAAACTGTTTTTT. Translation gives CASSQGGGSPNEKLFF.